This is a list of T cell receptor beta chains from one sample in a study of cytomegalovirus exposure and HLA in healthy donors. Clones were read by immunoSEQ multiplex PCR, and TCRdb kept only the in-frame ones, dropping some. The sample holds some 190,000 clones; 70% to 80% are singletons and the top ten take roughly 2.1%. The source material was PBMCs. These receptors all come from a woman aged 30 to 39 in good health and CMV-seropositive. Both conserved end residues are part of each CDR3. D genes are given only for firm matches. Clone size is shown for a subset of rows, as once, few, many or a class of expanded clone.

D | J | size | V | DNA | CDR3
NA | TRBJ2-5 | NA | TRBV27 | TGTGCCAGCACTAGGAGGGGAGAGTTGACGGAGACCCAGTACTTC | CASTRRGELTETQYF
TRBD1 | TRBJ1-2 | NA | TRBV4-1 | TGCGCCAGCAGCCATCAGACAGGGAATAAGAGGGGGTATGGCTACACCTTC | CASSHQTGNKRGYGYTF
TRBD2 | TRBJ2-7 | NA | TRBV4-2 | TGTGCCAGCAGCCGAAACAGCGGGAGGGACCTTTACGAGCAGTACTTC | CASSRNSGRDLYEQYF
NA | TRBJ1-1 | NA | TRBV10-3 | TGTGCCATCATTGGGGAGGGAGGGGGCACTGAAGCTTTCTTT | CAIIGEGGGTEAFF
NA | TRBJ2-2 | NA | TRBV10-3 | TGTGCCATCAGTGTCCTCGGGGAGCTGTTTTTT | CAISVLGELFF
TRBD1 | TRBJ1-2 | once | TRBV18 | TGTGCCAGCTCACCACGACAGGGAGATGGCTACACCTTC | CASSPRQGDGYTF
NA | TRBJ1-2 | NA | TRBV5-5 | TGTGCCAGCAGACTGGGCGGGGGAAGCTATGGCTACACCTTC | CASRLGGGSYGYTF
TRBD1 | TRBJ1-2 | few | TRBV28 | TGTGCCAGCGGGCTAGGAACCGAATCGACAGGGGGATACTATGGCTACACCTTC | CASGLGTESTGGYYGYTF
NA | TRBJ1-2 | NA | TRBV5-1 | TGCGCCAGCAGCTTGGATGGGGGGGGGTACTATGGCTACACCTTC | CASSLDGGGYYGYTF
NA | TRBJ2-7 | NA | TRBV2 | TGTGCCAGCAGGAGTGGCGAGCAGTACTTC | CASRSGEQYF
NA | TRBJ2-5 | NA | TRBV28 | TGTGCCAGCACCCCGGGACACCCTCAAGAGACCCAGTACTTC | CASTPGHPQETQYF
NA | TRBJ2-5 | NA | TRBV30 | TGTGCCTGGAGTATCCGGGGGACGTACCAAGAGACCCAGTACTTC | CAWSIRGTYQETQYF
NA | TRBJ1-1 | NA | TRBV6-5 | TGTGCCATCTATGGGGGCTCCAGGTACACTGAAGCTTTCTTT | CAIYGGSRYTEAFF
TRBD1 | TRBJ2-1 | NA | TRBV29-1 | TGCAGCGAAGAGACAGGGGGCAATGAGCAGTTCTTC | CSEETGGNEQFF
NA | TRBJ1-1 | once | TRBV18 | TGTGCCAGCTCACGCCGGGAGACTAATGCAAACACTGAAGCTTTCTTT | CASSRRETNANTEAFF
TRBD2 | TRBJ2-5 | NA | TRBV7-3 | TGTGCCAGCAGCTTATTAGCGGGAGAGGAGACCCAGTACTTC | CASSLLAGEETQYF
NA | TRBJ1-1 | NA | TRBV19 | TGTGCCAGTAGTATAGGGGCCACGATCGCTGAAGCTTTCTTT | CASSIGATIAEAFF
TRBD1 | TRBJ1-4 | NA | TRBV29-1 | TGCAGCGTTGGGAGCGGGACAGGGGGAAATGAAAAACTGTTTTTT | CSVGSGTGGNEKLFF
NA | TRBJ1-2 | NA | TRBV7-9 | TGTTCCAGCAGCTCCAGATCCTCTGGCTACACCTTC | CSSSSRSSGYTF
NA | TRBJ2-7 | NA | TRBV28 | TGTGCCAGCAGTTTACTAGAGGGCGAGCAGTACTTC | CASSLLEGEQYF
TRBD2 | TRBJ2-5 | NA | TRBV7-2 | TGTGCCAGCAGCTGGCGGGAGGCTCCACAAGAGACCCAGTACTTC | CASSWREAPQETQYF
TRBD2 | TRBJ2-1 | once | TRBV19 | TGTGCCAGTAGTCACCGACTAGCTGAGCAGTTCTTC | CASSHRLAEQFF
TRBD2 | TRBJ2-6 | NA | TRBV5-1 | TGCGCCAGCAGCGTGACTAGCATGGGGGCCAACGTCCTGACTTTC | CASSVTSMGANVLTF
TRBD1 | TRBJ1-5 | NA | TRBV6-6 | TGTGCCAGCAGTGGACAGGGTAAAGATCAGCCCCAGCATTTT | CASSGQGKDQPQHF
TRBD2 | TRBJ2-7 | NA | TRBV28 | TGTGCCAGCAACCCGTTAGCGGGGATTACCTACGAGCAGTACTTC | CASNPLAGITYEQYF
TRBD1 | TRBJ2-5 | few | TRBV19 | TGTGCCAGTAGTGAAGCCGGGACAGGGCAAGAGACCCAGTACTTC | CASSEAGTGQETQYF
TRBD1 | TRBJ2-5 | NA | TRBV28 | TGTGCCAGCAGTTTCCGGGACAGGGATCAAGAGACCCAGTACTTC | CASSFRDRDQETQYF
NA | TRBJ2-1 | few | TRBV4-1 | TGCGCCAGCAGCCAAGTTGGGGGGAAGAATGAGCAGTTCTTC | CASSQVGGKNEQFF
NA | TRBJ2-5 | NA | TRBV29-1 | TGCAGCGTTGGTCAGGGACAAGAGACCCAGTACTTC | CSVGQGQETQYF
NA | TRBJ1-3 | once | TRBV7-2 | TGTGCCAGCAGCTTCGCGATGCCTGGAAACACCATATATTTT | CASSFAMPGNTIYF
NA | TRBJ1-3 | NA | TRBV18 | TGTGCCAGCTCACTGGTGGGACTCCTCTCTGGAAACACCATATATTTT | CASSLVGLLSGNTIYF
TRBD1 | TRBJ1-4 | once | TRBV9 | TGTGCCAGCAGCGCAACACAGGGGGCTTATGAAAAACTGTTTTTT | CASSATQGAYEKLFF
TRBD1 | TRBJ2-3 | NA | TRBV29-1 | TGCAGCGTTAGACAGGGATCAGATACGCAGTATTTT | CSVRQGSDTQYF
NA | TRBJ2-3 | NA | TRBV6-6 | TGTGCCAGCAGCCCAGGGGCCCCTACCACAGATACGCAGTATTTT | CASSPGAPTTDTQYF
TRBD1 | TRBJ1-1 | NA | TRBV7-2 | TGTGCCAGCAGCTTAGCGTGGCAGGGGGGTACTGAAGCTTTCTTT | CASSLAWQGGTEAFF
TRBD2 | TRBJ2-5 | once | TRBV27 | TGTGCCAGCGCTCAGCGGGGCCAAGAGACCCAGTACTTC | CASAQRGQETQYF
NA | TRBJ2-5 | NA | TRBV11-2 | TGTGCCAGCAGCTCGACAGAGGAGACCCAGTACTTC | CASSSTEETQYF
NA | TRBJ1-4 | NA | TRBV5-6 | TGTGCCAGCAGCACCGGCAGGACTAATGAAAAACTGTTTTTT | CASSTGRTNEKLFF
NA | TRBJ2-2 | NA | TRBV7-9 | TGTGCCAGCGGGCAGGGGACCACCGGGGAGCTGTTTTTT | CASGQGTTGELFF
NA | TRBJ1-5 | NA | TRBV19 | TGTGCCAGTAGTATTCTGGGGGCTTTCAGCAATCAGCCCCAGCATTTT | CASSILGAFSNQPQHF
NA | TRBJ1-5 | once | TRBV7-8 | TGTGCCAGCAGCTTAGTGCGGGGGTCGGGCAATCAGCCCCAGCATTTT | CASSLVRGSGNQPQHF
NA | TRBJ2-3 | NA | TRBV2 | TGTGCCAGCAGTGGGGCCTACCGAGCTCCTAGCACAGATACGCAGTATTTT | CASSGAYRAPSTDTQYF
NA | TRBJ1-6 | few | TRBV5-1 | TGCGCCAGCAGCTTGGGCCAGGGTGGCAATTCACCCCTCCACTTT | CASSLGQGGNSPLHF